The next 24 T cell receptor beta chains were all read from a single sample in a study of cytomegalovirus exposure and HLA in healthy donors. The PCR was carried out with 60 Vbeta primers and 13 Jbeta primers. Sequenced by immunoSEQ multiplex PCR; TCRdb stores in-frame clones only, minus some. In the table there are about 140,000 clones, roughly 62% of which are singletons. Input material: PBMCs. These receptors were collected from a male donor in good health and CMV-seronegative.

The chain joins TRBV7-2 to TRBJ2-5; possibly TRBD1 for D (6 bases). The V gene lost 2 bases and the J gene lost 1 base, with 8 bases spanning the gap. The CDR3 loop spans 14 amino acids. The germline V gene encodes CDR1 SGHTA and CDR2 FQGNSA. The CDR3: CASSLQGTQETQYF. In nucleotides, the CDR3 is TGTGCCAGCAGCTTACAGGGGACCCAAGAGACCCAGTACTTC.

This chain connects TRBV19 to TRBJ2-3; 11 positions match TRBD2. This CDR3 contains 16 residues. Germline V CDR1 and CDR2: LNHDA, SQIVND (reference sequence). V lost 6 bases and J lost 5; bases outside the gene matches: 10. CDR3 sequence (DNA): TGTGCCAGTAGGACACTAGCGGGGGACCACGGAGATACGCAGTATTTT. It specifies CASRTLAGDHGDTQYF.

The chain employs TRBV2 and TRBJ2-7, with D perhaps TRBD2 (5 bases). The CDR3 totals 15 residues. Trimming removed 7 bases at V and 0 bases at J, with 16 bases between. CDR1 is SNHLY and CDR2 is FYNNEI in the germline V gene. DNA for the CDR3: TGTGCCAGCAAGGAGGAAAACTTAAGCTCCTACGAGCAGTACTTC. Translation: CASKEENLSSYEQYF.

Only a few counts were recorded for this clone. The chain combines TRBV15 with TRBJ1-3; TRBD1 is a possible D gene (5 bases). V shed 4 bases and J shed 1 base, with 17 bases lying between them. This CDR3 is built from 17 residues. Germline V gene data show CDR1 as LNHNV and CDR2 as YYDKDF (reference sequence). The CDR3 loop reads CATSTVKDTLSGNTIYF. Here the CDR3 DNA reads TGTGCCACCAGCACCGTGAAGGACACTTTATCTGGAAACACCATATATTTT.

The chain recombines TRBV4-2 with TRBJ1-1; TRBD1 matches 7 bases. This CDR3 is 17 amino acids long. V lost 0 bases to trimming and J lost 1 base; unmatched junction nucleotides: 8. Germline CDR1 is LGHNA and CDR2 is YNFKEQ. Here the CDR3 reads CASSQEGYGTENTEAFF. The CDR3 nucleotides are TGTGCCAGCAGCCAAGAGGGTTATGGGACAGAGAACACTGAAGCTTTCTTT.

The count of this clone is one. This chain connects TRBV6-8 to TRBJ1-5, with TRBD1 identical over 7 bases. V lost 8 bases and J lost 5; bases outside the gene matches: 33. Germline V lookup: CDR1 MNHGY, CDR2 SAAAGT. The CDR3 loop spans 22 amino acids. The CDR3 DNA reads TGTGCCAGCGGGGACAGAGCTCTCAATCAGCCCCAGCATTTGGGCCTAGATCAGCCCCAGCATTTT. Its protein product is CASGDRALNQPQHLGLDQPQHF.

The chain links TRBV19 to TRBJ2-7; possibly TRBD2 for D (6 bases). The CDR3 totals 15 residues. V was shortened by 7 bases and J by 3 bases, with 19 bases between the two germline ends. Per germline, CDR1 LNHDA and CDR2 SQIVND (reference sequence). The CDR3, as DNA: TGTGCCAGTATGGGCGGGGACCAGTCCGGCTACGAGCAGTACTTC. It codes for CASMGGDQSGYEQYF.

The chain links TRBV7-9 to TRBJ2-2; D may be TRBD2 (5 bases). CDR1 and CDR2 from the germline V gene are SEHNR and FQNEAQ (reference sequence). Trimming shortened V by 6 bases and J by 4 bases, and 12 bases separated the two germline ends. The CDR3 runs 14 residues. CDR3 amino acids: CASRLLEGTGELFF. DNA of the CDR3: TGTGCCAGCAGACTTCTAGAGGGCACCGGGGAGCTGTTTTTT.

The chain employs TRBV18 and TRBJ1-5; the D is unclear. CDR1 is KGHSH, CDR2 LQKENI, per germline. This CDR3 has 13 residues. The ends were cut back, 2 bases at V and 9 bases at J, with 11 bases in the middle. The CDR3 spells CASSPGGEGPQHF. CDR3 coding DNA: TGTGCCAGCTCACCAGGCGGGGAGGGGCCCCAGCATTTT.

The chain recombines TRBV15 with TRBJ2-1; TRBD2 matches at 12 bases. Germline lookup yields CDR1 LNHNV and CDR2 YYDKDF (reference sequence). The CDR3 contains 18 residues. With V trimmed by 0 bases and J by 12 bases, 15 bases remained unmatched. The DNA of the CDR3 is TGTGCCACCAGCAGAGATCTTGCCCTAGCGGGGGGGCCATCTCGGCAGTTCTTC. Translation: CATSRDLALAGGPSRQFF.

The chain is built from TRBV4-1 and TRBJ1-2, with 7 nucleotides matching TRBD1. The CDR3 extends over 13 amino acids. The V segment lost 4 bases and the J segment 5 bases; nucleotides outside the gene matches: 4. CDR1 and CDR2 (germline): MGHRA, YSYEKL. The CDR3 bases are TGCGCCAGCAGCCCACGACAGGGTTATGGCTACACCTTC. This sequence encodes CASSPRQGYGYTF.

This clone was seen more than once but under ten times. CDR3 region: CSVPGGGPYGYTF. The CDR3 DNA is TGCAGCGTCCCTGGGGGGGGTCCCTATGGCTACACCTTC. The chain carries TRBV29-1 and TRBJ1-2; D may be TRBD1 (5 bases). Germline loops: CDR1 SQVTM, CDR2 ANQGSEA. The germline V and J ends were trimmed by 6 bases and 4 bases, with 15 bases remaining between them. The CDR3 is made up of 13 amino acids.

The CDR3 DNA sequence: TGTGCCAGCAGCTCGACAGGGAAACTGGGCTACGAGCAGTACTTC. It translates to CASSSTGKLGYEQYF. This chain joins TRBV7-6 and TRBJ2-7; 7 nucleotides agree with TRBD1. Trimming took 4 bases from V and 3 from J; bases not matched to a gene: 9. This CDR3 spans 15 amino acids. CDR1 is SGHVS and CDR2 is FNYEAQ in the germline V gene. Supplemented by reference TRBV7-6 and TRBJ2-7, the full variable domain reads GAGVSQSPRYKVTKRGQDVALRCDPISGHVSLYWYRQALGQGPEFLTYFNYEAQQDKSGLPNDRFSAERPEGSISTLTIQRTEQRDSAMYRCASSSTGKLGYEQYFGPGTRLTVT.

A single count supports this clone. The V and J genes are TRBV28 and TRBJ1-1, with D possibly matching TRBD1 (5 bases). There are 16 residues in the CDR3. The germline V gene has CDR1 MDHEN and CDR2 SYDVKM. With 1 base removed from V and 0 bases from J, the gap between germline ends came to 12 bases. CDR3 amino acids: CASSLSGGRVNTEAFF. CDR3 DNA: TGTGCCAGCAGTTTATCCGGGGGGAGGGTGAACACTGAAGCTTTCTTT.

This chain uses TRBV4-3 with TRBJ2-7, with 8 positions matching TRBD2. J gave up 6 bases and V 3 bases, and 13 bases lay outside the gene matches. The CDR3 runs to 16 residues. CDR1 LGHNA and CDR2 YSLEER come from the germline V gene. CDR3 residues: CASSQLRTSSLLEQYF. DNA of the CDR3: TGCGCCAGCAGCCAGCTTAGGACTAGCTCCCTCCTCGAGCAGTACTTC.

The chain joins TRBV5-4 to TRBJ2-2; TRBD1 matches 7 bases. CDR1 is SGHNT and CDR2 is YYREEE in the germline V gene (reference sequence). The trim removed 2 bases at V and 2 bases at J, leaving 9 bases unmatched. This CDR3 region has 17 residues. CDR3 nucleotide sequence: TGTGCCAGCAGCTTAAGACGGGACAGCGGTAACACCGGGGAGCTGTTTTTT. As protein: CASSLRRDSGNTGELFF.

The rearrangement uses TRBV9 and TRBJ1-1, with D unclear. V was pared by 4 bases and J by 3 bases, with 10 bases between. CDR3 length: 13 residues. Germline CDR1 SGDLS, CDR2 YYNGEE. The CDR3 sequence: CASSPPLDTEAFF. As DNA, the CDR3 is TGTGCCAGCAGCCCTCCACTGGACACTGAAGCTTTCTTT.

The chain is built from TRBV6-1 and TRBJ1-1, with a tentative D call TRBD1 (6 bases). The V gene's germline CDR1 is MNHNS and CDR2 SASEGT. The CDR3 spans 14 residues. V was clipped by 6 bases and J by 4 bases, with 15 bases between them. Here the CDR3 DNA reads TGTGCCAGCAGAGAGACAGGCCTGGGCACTGAAGCTTTCTTT. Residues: CASRETGLGTEAFF.

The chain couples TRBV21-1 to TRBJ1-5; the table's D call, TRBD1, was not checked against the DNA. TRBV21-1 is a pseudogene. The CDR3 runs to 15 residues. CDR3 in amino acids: CASSKVVRGSQPQHF. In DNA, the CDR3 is TGTGCCAGCAGCAAAGTTGTAAGGGGATCTCAGCCCCAGCATTTT.

CDR3 region: CASSLAWRGGREQFF. CDR3 sequence (DNA): TGTGCCAGCAGCTTGGCCTGGCGGGGGGGCCGAGAGCAGTTCTTC. The J gene is TRBJ2-1, the V gene TRBV5-4; 9 positions match TRBD2. The CDR3 spans 15 residues. In germline, CDR1 is SGHNT, CDR2 YYREEE (reference sequence). V lost 0 bases and J lost 10; bases outside the gene matches: 8.

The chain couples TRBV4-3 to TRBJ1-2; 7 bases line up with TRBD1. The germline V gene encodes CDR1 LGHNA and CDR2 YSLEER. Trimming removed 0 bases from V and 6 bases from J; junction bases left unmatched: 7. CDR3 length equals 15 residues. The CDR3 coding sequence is TGCGCCAGCAGCCAAGAGGCCGACAGGGTTGATGGCTACACCTTC. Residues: CASSQEADRVDGYTF.

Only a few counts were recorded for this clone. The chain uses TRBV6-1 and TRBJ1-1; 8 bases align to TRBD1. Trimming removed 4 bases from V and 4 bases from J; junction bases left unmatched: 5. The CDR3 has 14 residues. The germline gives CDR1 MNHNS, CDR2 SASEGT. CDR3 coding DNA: TGTGCCAGCAGTGTCGAGCAGGGGGCCACTGAAGCTTTCTTT. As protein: CASSVEQGATEAFF.

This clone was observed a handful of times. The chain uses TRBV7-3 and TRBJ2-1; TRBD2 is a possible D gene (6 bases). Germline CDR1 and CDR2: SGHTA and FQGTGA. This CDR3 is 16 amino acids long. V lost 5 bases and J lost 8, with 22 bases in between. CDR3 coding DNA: TGTGCCAGCAGCCCGGACGGGGGTGTCAAGGTGTATGAGCAGTTCTTC. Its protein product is CASSPDGGVKVYEQFF.

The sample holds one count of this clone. CDR3 in amino acids: CASSYRTGSLGELYLYQERYF. The CDR3 coding sequence is TGTGCCAGCAGTTACAGGACAGGGTCTTTGGGCGAGCTATACTTATACCAAGAACGGTATTTT. The gene calls are TRBV2 and TRBJ2-3; 8 nucleotides agree with TRBD1. This CDR3 contains 21 residues. Germline lookup yields CDR1 SNHLY and CDR2 FYNNEI. V shed 5 bases, J shed 14 bases, and the junction held 36 bases outside the gene matches.